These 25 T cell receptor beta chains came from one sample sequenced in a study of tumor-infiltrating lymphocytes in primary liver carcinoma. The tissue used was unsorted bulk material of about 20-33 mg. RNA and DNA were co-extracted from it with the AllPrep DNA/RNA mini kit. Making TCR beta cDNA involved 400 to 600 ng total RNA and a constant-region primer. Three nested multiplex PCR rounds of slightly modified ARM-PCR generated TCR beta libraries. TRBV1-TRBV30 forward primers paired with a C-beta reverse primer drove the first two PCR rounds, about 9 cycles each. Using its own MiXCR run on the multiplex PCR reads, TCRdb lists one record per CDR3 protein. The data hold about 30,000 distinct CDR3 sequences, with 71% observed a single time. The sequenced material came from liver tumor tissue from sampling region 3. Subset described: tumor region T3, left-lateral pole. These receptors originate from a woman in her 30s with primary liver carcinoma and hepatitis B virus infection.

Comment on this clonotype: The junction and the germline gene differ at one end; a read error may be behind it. This CDR3 is CASSETIPGGAANNGELFF. In DNA form, the CDR3 reads TGTGCCAGCAGTGAAACCATTCCCGGGGGCGCCGCGAACAACGGGGAACTGTTTTTT. J is TRBJ2-2 and V is TRBV6-1; D tentatively fits TRBD1 or TRBD2 (6 bases each). The CDR3 is made up of 19 amino acids. Per germline, CDR1 MNHNS and CDR2 SASEGT.

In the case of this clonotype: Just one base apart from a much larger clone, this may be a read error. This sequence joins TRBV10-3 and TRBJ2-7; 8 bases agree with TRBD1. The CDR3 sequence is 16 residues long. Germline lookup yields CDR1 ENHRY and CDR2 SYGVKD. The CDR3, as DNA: TGTGCCACCAGTCCCGCCTCCGGGACAGGAATCTACGAGCAGTACTTC. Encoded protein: CATSPASGTGIYEQYF.

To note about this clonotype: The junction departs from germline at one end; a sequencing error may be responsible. In nucleotides, the CDR3 is TGTGCCAGCCGCCCGCGGACAGGGTTCACCGGGAAGCTGTTTTTT. This sequence encodes CASRPRTGFTGKLFF. The chain uses TRBV6-5 and TRBJ2-2; 8 positions agree with TRBD1. Per the germline V gene, CDR1 is MNHEY and CDR2 is SVGAGI. CDR3 length: 15 amino acids.

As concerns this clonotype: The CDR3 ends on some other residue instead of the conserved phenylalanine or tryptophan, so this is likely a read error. CDR3 sequence: CASSPGSEAFS. The CDR3 bases are TGTGCCAGCAGCCCGGGGTCAGAAGCTTTCTCT. The chain employs TRBV11-2 and TRBJ1-1; the D is unclear. This CDR3 has 11 amino acids. Trimming removed 5 bases at V and 8 bases at J, with 9 bases between. Germline CDR1 and CDR2: SGHAT and FQNNGV.

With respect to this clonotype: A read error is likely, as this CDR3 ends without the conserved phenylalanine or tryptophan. The CDR3, as DNA: TGTGTCAGCATGCTAGCGGGTACCAATGAGCAGTTCTCC. It yields the protein CVSMLAGTNEQFS. The rearrangement joins TRBV7-9 to TRBJ2-1; 8 bases are a match to TRBD2. Germline values: CDR1 SEHNR, CDR2 FQNEAQ (reference sequence). This CDR3 spans 13 amino acids.

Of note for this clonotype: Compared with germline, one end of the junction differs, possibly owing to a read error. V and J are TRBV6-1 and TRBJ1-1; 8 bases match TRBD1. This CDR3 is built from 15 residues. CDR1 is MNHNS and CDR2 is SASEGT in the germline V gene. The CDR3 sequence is CAGDFWTGMNTEALF. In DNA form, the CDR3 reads TGTGCCGGTGATTTTTGGACAGGGATGAACACTGAAGCTCTCTTT.

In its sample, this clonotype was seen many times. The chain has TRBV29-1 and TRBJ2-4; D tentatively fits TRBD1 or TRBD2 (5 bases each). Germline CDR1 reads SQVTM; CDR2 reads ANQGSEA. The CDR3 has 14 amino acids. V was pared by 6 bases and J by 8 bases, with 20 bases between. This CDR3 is CSVETGPLGDIQYF. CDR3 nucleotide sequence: TGCAGCGTAGAAACCGGGCCCCTGGGGGACATTCAGTACTTC.

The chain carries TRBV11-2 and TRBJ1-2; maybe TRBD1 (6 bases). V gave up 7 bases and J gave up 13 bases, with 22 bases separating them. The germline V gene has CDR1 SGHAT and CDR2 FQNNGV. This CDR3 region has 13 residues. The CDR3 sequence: CASTQGGGGGITF. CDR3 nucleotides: TGTGCCAGCACTCAGGGAGGGGGTGGAGGCATCACCTTC.

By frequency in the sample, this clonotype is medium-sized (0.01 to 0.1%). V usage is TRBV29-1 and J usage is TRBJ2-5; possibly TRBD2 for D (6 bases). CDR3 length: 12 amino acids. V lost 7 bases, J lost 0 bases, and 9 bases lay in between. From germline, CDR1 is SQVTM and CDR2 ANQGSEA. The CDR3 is CSGRLDQETQYF. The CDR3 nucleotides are TGCAGCGGTAGACTAGACCAAGAGACCCAGTACTTC.

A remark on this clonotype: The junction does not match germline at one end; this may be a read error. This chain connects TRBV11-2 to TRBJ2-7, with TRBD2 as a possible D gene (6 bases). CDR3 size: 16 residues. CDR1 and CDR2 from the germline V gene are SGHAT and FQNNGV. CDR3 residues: CTSSLVVELSGEEQYF. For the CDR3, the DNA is TGTACCAGCAGCTTAGTGGTGGAACTATCGGGGGAAGAGCAGTACTTC.

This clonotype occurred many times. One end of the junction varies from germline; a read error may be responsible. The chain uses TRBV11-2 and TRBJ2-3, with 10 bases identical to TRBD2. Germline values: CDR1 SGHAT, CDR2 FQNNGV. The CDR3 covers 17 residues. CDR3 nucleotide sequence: TGTACCAGCAGCCCGAGGGGTCTAGCGGGAGTTGCGGATACGCGGTATTTT. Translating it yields CTSSPRGLAGVADTRYF.

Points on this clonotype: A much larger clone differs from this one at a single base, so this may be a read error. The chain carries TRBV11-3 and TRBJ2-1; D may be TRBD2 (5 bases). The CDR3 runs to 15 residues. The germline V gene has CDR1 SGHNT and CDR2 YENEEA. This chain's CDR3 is CARSLGSTGKLEQFF. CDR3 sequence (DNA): TGTGCCAGGAGCTTAGGAAGTACCGGGAAGCTTGAGCAGTTCTTC.

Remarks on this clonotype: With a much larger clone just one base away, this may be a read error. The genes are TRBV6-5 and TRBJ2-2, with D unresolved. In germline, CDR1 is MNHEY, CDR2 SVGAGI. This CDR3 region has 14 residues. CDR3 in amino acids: CASSLTPNTVELFF. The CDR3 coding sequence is TGTGCCAGCAGTTTAACACCGAACACCGTGGAGCTGTTTTTT.

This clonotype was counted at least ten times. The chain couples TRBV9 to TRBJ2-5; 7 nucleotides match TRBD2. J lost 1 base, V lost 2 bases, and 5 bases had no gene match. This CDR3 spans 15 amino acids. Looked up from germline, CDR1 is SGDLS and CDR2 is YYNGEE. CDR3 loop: CASSVLAETQETQYF. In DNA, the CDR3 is TGTGCCAGCAGCGTCCTAGCGGAGACCCAAGAGACCCAGTACTTC.

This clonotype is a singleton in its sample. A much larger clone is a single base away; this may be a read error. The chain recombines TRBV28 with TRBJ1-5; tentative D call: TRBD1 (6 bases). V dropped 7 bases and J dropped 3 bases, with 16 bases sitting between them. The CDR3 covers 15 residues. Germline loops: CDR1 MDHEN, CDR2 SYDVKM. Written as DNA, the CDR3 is TGTGCCAGCACTTTGGGCAGGGGCCCCAATCAGCCCCAGCATTTT. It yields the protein CASTLGRGPNQPQHF.

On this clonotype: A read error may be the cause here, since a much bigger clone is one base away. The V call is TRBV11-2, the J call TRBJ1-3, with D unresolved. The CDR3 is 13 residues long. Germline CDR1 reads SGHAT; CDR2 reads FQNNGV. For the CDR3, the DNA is TGTGCCAGCAGCTTACTAGCTGGAAACACCATAAATTTT. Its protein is CASSLLAGNTINF.

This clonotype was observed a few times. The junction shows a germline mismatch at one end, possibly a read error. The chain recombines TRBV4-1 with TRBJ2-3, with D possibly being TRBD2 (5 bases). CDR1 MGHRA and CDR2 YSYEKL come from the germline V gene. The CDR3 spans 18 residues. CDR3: CAISQLGMAAEDSNTQYF. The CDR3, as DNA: TGCGCCATCAGCCAACTAGGCATGGCAGCTGAAGACTCGAATACGCAGTATTTT.

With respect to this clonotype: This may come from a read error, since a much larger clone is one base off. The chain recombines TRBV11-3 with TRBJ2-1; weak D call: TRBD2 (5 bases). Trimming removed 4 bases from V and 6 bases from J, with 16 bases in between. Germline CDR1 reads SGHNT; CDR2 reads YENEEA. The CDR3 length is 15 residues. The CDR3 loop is CASSSTGIRSNEQFF. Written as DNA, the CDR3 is TGTGCCAGCAGCTCAACCGGGATTAGAAGCAATGAGCAGTTCTTC. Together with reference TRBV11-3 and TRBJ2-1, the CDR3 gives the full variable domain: EAGVVQSPRYKIIEKKQPVAFWCNPISGHNTLYWYLQNLGQGPELLIRYENEEAVDDSQLPKDRFSAERLKGVDSTLKIQPAELGDSAVYLCASSSTGIRSNEQFFGPGTRLTVL.

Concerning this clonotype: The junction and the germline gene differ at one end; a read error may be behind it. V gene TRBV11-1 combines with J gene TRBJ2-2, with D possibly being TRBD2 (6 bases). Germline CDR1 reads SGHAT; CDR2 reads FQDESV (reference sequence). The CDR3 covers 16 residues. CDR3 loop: CASNSVGGTNTRELFF. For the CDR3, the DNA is TGTGCCAGCAACTCAGTGGGGGGTACGAACACCAGGGAGCTGTTTTTT.

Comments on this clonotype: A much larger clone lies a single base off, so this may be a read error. The CDR3 DNA follows: TGTGCCAGCTCACTGGGACAGCTGAAAAACATTCAGTACTTC. Its translation is CASSLGQLKNIQYF. The J gene is TRBJ2-4, the V gene TRBV18, with 7 bases matching TRBD1. The length of the CDR3 is 14 residues. Germline V gene sequence: CDR1 KGHSH, CDR2 LQKENI. The V and J ends lost 4 bases and 4 bases, in that order; junction bases with no gene match: 4.

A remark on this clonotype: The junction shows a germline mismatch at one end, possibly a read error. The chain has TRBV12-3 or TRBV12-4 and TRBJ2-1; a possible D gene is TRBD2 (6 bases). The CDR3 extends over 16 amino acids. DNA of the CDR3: TGTGCTAGCAGTTTAGGAGGGATACTATTATACGATGGGCAGTTCTTC. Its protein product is CASSLGGILLYDGQFF.

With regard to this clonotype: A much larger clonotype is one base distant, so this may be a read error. The CDR3 sequence is CASSLGQGHTGELFF. CDR3 coding DNA: TGTGCCAGCAGTCTCGGACAGGGGCACACCGGGGAGCTGTTTTTT. The chain uses TRBV12-3 or TRBV12-4 and TRBJ2-2; 9 nucleotides agree with TRBD1. The CDR3 spans 15 residues. V gave up 5 bases and J gave up 3 bases; unmatched junction bases: 4.

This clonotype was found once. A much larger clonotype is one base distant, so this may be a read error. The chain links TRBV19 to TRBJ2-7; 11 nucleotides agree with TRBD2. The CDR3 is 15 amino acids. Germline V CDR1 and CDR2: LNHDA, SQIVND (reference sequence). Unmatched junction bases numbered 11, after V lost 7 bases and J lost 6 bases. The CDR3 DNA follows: TGTGCCAGTAAGAGTAAGGCTAGCGGGAGGAGCGAGCAGTACTTC. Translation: CASKSKASGRSEQYF.

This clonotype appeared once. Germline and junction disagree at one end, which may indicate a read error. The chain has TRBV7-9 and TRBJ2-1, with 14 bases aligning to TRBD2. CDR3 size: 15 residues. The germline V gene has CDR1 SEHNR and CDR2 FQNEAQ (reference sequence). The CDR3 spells CANSLRTSGGNEHFF. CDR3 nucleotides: TGTGCCAACAGCCTTAGGACTAGCGGGGGGAATGAGCATTTCTTC.

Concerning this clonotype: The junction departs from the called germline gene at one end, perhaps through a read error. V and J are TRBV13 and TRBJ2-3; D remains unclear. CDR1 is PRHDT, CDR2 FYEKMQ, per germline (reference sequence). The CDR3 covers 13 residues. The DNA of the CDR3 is TGTGCCAACAGCTTAAAAGACACAGATACACAGTATTTT. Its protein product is CANSLKDTDTQYF.